The 18 T cell receptor beta chains below were found in one sample sequenced in a study of T cells in Graves' hyperthyroidism and ophthalmopathy. Template material for amplifying TCR beta CDR3 regions consisted of RNA transcripts. HTBI primers were used for first-round RT-PCR of the TCR CDR3. Using its own MiXCR run on the multiplex PCR reads, TCRdb lists one record per CDR3 protein. The repertoire includes some 530,000 distinct CDR3 sequences, approximately 22% of them detected once, and about half sits in the top ten. Input material: blood. Every receptor here comes from a woman between 65 and 79 years old with Graves' ophthalmopathy.

The gene calls are TRBV27 and TRBJ1-4; the D is unclear. The CDR3 covers 16 residues. From germline, CDR1 is MNHEY and CDR2 SMNVEV (reference sequence). V shed 1 base and J shed 0 bases, with 9 bases lying between them. The CDR3, as DNA: TGTGCCAGCAGTTTATTAGGTACAGCAACTAATGAAAAACTGTTTTTT. It specifies CASSLLGTATNEKLFF. Full variable domain (rest looked up from reference TRBV27 and TRBJ1-4): EAQVTQNPRYLITVTGKKLTVTCSQNMNHEYMSWYRQDPGLGLRQIYYSMNVEVTDKGDVPEGYKVSRKEKRNFPLILESPSPNQTSLYFCASSLLGTATNEKLFFGSGTQLSVL.

This clonotype was seen a few times. This chain uses TRBV2 with TRBJ2-5; 10 bases match TRBD2. This CDR3 has 13 amino acids. The ends lost 6 bases at V and 4 bases at J; junction bases unmatched: 2. From germline, CDR1 is SNHLY and CDR2 FYNNEI. CDR3 DNA: TGTGCCAGCAGGACTAGCGGGTTAGAGACCCAGTACTTC. Encoded protein: CASRTSGLETQYF.

This clonotype was seen many times. The junction does not match germline at one end; this may be a read error. This chain connects TRBV11-2 to TRBJ2-5; 10 nucleotides align to TRBD2. Germline V gene data show CDR1 as SGHAT and CDR2 as FQNNGV. This CDR3 comprises 13 residues. The CDR3 spells CASSLDLAGDPFF. CDR3 coding DNA: TGTGCCAGCAGCTTAGATCTAGCGGGAGACCCGTTCTTC.

The chain recombines TRBV6-2 or TRBV6-3 with TRBJ1-3; D might be TRBD1 (5 bases). CDR1 is MNHEY, CDR2 SVGEGT, per germline. The CDR3 is 16 residues long. With 5 bases removed from V and 3 bases from J, the gap between germline ends came to 17 bases. The chain's CDR3 is CASSPRGLYGGNTIYF. CDR3 bases: TGTGCCAGCAGTCCTCGGGGACTCTACGGTGGAAACACCATATATTTT.

This clonotype has ten or more counts. This chain's CDR3 is CASSRAKGIYGYTF. The CDR3, as DNA: TGTGCCAGCAGCCGAGCCAAGGGGATCTATGGCTACACCTTC. The rearrangement links TRBV12-3 or TRBV12-4 to TRBJ1-2; tentatively, D is TRBD1 (5 bases). The CDR3 contains 14 residues. V lost 6 bases and J lost 4, with 15 bases in between.

J is TRBJ2-1 and V is TRBV10-1; 15 bases match TRBD2. Germline CDR1 reads WNHNN; CDR2 reads SYGVQD (reference sequence). With V trimmed by 6 bases and J by 10 bases, 7 bases remained unmatched. The CDR3 consists of 15 residues. The CDR3: CASSGLAGGLGEQFF. CDR3 sequence (DNA): TGCGCCAGCAGCGGACTAGCGGGAGGGCTAGGAGAGCAGTTCTTC.

This clonotype was counted ten times or more. This rearrangement joins TRBV6-6 to TRBJ2-1, with D possibly matching TRBD1 (7 bases). The CDR3 has 18 amino acids. V was clipped by 2 bases and J by 7 bases, with 24 bases between them. Germline V CDR1 and CDR2: MNHNY, SVGAGI (reference sequence). This CDR3 is CASSYLRLGQGGVNEQFF. DNA for the CDR3: TGTGCCAGCAGTTACCTCCGGTTGGGGCAGGGGGGAGTAAATGAGCAGTTCTTC.

The chain combines TRBV5-1 with TRBJ1-1; maybe TRBD1 (5 bases). The V gene lost 4 bases and the J gene lost 7 bases, with 17 bases spanning the gap. Germline values: CDR1 SGHRS, CDR2 YFSETQ. The CDR3 covers 14 residues. CDR3 protein: CASSAAGGRYEAFF. CDR3 sequence (DNA): TGCGCCAGCAGCGCCGCCGGGGGACGGTATGAAGCTTTCTTT.

In its sample, this clonotype was seen many times. The chain employs TRBV4-3 and TRBJ1-4; D is undetermined. The CDR3 sequence is 14 residues long. The V and J ends lost 5 bases and 8 bases respectively, with 15 bases between them. The V gene's germline CDR1 is LGHNA and CDR2 YSLEER. CDR3 sequence reads: CASSVSSTSEKLFF. CDR3 coding DNA: TGCGCCAGCAGCGTTTCGTCCACATCGGAAAAACTGTTTTTT.

This clonotype showed up just a few times. J is TRBJ2-7 and V is TRBV6-1; D remains unclear. The CDR3 is 12 residues long. V lost 2 bases and J lost 3, with 5 bases in between. Germline values: CDR1 MNHNS, CDR2 SASEGT. The CDR3 is CASSEFGYEQYF. The CDR3 DNA reads TGTGCCAGCAGTGAATTCGGCTACGAGCAGTACTTC.

V is TRBV12-3 or TRBV12-4 and J is TRBJ1-2; the D gene is possibly TRBD1 (5 bases). The V end was cut by 11 bases, the J end by 8 bases, with 12 bases between. The CDR3 is 10 residues long. CDR3 DNA: TGTGCCTCACGAGGGGAGGGCTACACCTTC. It codes for CASRGEGYTF.

This clonotype was counted many times. The chain employs TRBV6-1 and TRBJ1-1, with D maybe TRBD1 (6 bases). The CDR3 is made up of 14 amino acids. Per germline, CDR1 MNHNS and CDR2 SASEGT. V was cut by 7 bases and J by 6 bases, with 18 bases left in between. CDR3 DNA sequence: TGTGCCAGCACCTCACCCACAGGGAAGTCTGAAGCTTTCTTT. The encoded protein is CASTSPTGKSEAFF.

The chain recombines TRBV2 with TRBJ1-2, with a possible D match to TRBD1 (6 bases). CDR3 length equals 14 residues. Germline assignment: CDR1 SNHLY and CDR2 FYNNEI. Trimming shortened V by 3 bases and J by 7 bases, and 15 bases separated the two germline ends. The CDR3 nucleotides read TGTGCCAGCAGTGACTCATGGGGGGGCTCTGGCTACACCTTC. As protein: CASSDSWGGSGYTF. The entire variable domain, with the rest obtained from reference TRBV2 and TRBJ1-2, is as follows: EPEVTQTPSHQVTQMGQEVILRCVPISNHLYFYWYRQILGQKVEFLVSFYNNEISEKSEIFDDQFSVERPDGSNFTLKIRSTKLEDSAMYFCASSDSWGGSGYTFGSGTRLTVV.

This clonotype was seen many times. V and J are TRBV2 and TRBJ1-5; D gene uncertain. The germline V and J ends were trimmed by 7 bases and 5 bases, with 9 bases remaining between them. The CDR3 length is 12 residues. Germline V gives CDR1 SNHLY, CDR2 FYNNEI. The CDR3 protein is CASTLEHQPQHF. The CDR3 DNA reads TGTGCCAGCACCCTTGAACATCAGCCCCAGCATTTT.

This clonotype appeared many times. V usage is TRBV2 and J usage is TRBJ1-2; no definite D call. The V end lost 0 bases, the J end lost 4 bases, and 15 bases lay between the germline ends. The CDR3 length is 16 residues. CDR1 SNHLY and CDR2 FYNNEI come from the germline V gene. As DNA, the CDR3 is TGTGCCAGCAGTGAAGCGGCCGCACCTCTGGGCTATGGCTACACCTTC. Encoded protein: CASSEAAAPLGYGYTF.

CDR3 protein: CASCRGLGSPLHF. Written as DNA, the CDR3 is TGTGCCAGCTGCCGGGGTTTGGGATCACCCCTCCACTTT. The rearrangement uses TRBV6-1 and TRBJ1-6; D uncertain. CDR1 is MNHNS and CDR2 is SASEGT in the germline V gene. V was trimmed by 8 bases and J by 10 bases, leaving 15 bases between them. The CDR3 runs to 13 residues.

This clonotype has just a few counts. The chain recombines TRBV7-2 with TRBJ2-2; a possible D gene is TRBD1 (5 bases). Germline V gene sequence: CDR1 SGHTA, CDR2 FQGNSA. The CDR3 is 15 residues long. V was trimmed by 5 bases and J by 4 bases, leaving 14 bases between them. The CDR3 is CASSVGRVRTGELFF. Written as DNA, the CDR3 is TGTGCCAGCAGCGTAGGCAGGGTACGCACCGGGGAGCTGTTTTTT.

This clonotype was picked up many times. The genes are TRBV20-1 and TRBJ2-7, with TRBD1 matching 8 bases. The length of the CDR3 is 12 residues. Germline V gives CDR1 DFQATT, CDR2 SNEGSKA (reference sequence). Germline trimming cut 5 bases from V and 3 bases from J; bases unmatched to any gene: 3. In DNA form, the CDR3 reads TGCAGTGCTTTTGGACAGGGCTACGAGCAGTACTTC. Protein: CSAFGQGYEQYF.